This T cell receptor (beta chain) was profiled in a study of cytomegalovirus exposure and HLA in healthy donors. General study points: Analyzed later, most CMV-associated TCR beta chains appeared HLA-restricted. Most TCRs appeared rarely, but some public TCRs recurred in many donors.

Primers for the PCR totalled 60 Vbeta and 13 Jbeta. TCRdb's copy holds only in-frame clones and misses some; the assay was immunoSEQ multiplex PCR. The sample lists more than 130,000 clones; approximately 70% were seen once. Points on this clone: Its specificity is unknown. Germline is not matched at one junction end, which may reflect a read error. The same CDR3 arises from other DNA sequences in this sample as well.

Looked up from germline, CDR1 is MNHNY and CDR2 is SVGAGI (reference sequence). The CDR3 spans 16 residues. The source is a human donor in good health. The chain joins TRBV6-6 to TRBJ2-7, with 14 bases fitting TRBD2. Input material: PBMCs. This CDR3 is CASSLTGLAGVHEQYF. CDR3 DNA sequence: TGTGCCAGCAGTCTCACGGGACTAGCGGGGGTACACGAACAGTACTTC.